Sequencing of this T cell receptor (beta chain) was carried out in a study of T cell changes during pregnancy in multiple sclerosis. The assay was immunoSEQ multiplex PCR, and TCRdb's table has in-frame clones only and misses some. The sample includes roughly 100,000 clones, about nine tenths of them seen just once. This TCR came from a female donor with multiple sclerosis, enrolled in a pregnancy study. Material: peripheral blood, obtained after pregnancy.

Written as DNA, the CDR3 is TGTGCCAGCAGCTTTAACCACGGTGAAGCTTTCTTT. Translated, it gives CASSFNHGEAFF. The chain employs TRBV5-6 and TRBJ1-1; D ambiguous. V was pared by 2 bases and J by 7 bases, with 9 bases between. Germline CDR1 SGHDT, CDR2 YYEEEE. The CDR3 is 12 residues long. The full variable domain, with the rest looked up from reference TRBV5-6 and TRBJ1-1, is DAGVTQSPTHLIKTRGQQVTLRCSPKSGHDTVSWYQQALGQGPQFIFQYYEEEERQRGNFPDRFSGHQFPNYSSELNVNALLLGDSALYLCASSFNHGEAFFGQGTRLTVV.